A selection of T cell receptor beta chains follows, all from one sample in a study of T cell responses to AZD1222 COVID-19 vaccine. Assay used: immunoSEQ multiplex PCR; TCRdb lists only in-frame clones, some missing. The sample consists of some 180,000 clones, roughly 93% of them appearing once. The starting material was peripheral blood, obtained 28 days after the second dose of the MenACWY control vaccine. Receptors were obtained from an adult who received the MenACWY meningococcal vaccine as a control. The CDR3 runs from the conserved cysteine through the conserved F or W. A D gene is named only where the DNA matches it firmly. Clone size appears in some rows only: once, few, many, or a class for an expanded clone.

TRBJ1-1,-,TRBV2,-,CASSAQDYTEAFF,TGTGCCAGCAGCGCACAGGATTACACTGAAGCTTTCTTT
TRBJ1-1,-,TRBV2,-,CASRLQSLNTEAFF,TGTGCCAGCAGATTACAGAGCCTGAACACTGAAGCTTTCTTT
TRBJ1-2,-,TRBV6-4,-,CASGEPHYGYTF,TGTGCCAGCGGGGAGCCACACTATGGCTACACCTTC
TRBJ2-5,-,TRBV5-4,-,CASSLAVSQETQYF,TGTGCCAGCAGCTTGGCCGTAAGCCAAGAGACCCAGTACTTC
TRBJ2-2,-,TRBV2,-,CASSEGLATGELFF,TGTGCCAGCAGTGAAGGACTGGCCACCGGGGAGCTGTTTTTT
TRBJ1-2,TRBD1,TRBV28,-,CASRRDSNYGYTF,TGTGCCAGCAGGCGGGACAGCAACTATGGCTACACCTTC
TRBJ2-3,-,TRBV7-2,once,CASSSSPRADTQYF,TGTGCCAGCAGCTCCTCCCCGAGGGCAGATACGCAGTATTTT
TRBJ1-2,-,TRBV5-6,-,CASSLQQDYYGYTF,TGTGCCAGCAGCTTGCAACAGGACTACTATGGCTACACCTTC
TRBJ1-2,-,TRBV6-1,-,CASSENVGGAYGYTF,TGTGCCAGCAGTGAAAACGTAGGGGGAGCGTATGGCTACACCTTC
TRBJ1-5,-,TRBV18,-,CASSPNEDQPQHF,TGTGCCAGCTCACCAAACGAGGATCAGCCCCAGCATTTT
TRBJ1-2,TRBD1,TRBV15,few,CATSSTEKEGGASYGYTF,TGTGCCACCAGCAGTACCGAAAAGGAAGGGGGCGCGAGCTATGGCTACACCTTC
TRBJ1-1,TRBD1,TRBV4-2,-,CASSQENRGSTEAFF,TGTGCCAGCAGCCAGGAAAACAGGGGCAGCACTGAAGCTTTCTTT
TRBJ2-5,-,TRBV18,-,CASSPDRGGLETQYF,TGTGCCAGCTCACCAGACAGAGGGGGATTAGAGACCCAGTACTTC
TRBJ1-2,-,TRBV19,-,CASHIQGFSGYTF,TGTGCCAGTCATATACAGGGATTCTCTGGCTACACCTTC
TRBJ1-5,-,TRBV5-1,once,CASSLGGYSNQPQHF,TGCGCCAGCAGCTTGGGCGGTTATAGCAATCAGCCCCAGCATTTT
TRBJ1-1,-,TRBV6-5,once,CASRKQGLDTEAFF,TGTGCCAGCAGGAAACAGGGTCTGGACACTGAAGCTTTCTTT
TRBJ2-3,TRBD1,TRBV7-2,-,CASSRTGGTDTQYF,TGTGCCAGCAGCCGTACAGGGGGCACAGATACGCAGTATTTT
TRBJ1-1,-,TRBV18,-,CASSPRGVGTEAFF,TGTGCCAGCTCACCACGGGGGGTGGGGACTGAAGCTTTCTTT
TRBJ1-2,-,TRBV5-6,-,CASNPWGRGSYGYTF,TGTGCCAGCAACCCGTGGGGCCGGGGGAGCTATGGCTACACCTTC
TRBJ1-1,-,TRBV6-5,-,CASRKGRNTEAFF,TGTGCCAGCAGGAAAGGAAGGAACACTGAAGCTTTCTTT
TRBJ2-7,TRBD2,TRBV25-1,once,CASTRPGTSGGALLEYF,TGTGCCAGTACCCGCCCTGGGACTAGCGGGGGGGCCCTACTCGAGTACTTC
TRBJ1-1,-,TRBV6-2/TRBV6-3,-,CASSYSRKGLTEAFF,TGTGCCAGCAGTTACTCGAGAAAGGGTTTGACTGAAGCTTTCTTT
TRBJ1-5,-,TRBV4-1,once,CASSQVQGFSNQPQHF,TGCGCCAGCAGCCAAGTGCAGGGGTTTAGCAATCAGCCCCAGCATTTT
TRBJ2-3,-,TRBV3-1/TRBV3-2,-,CASSPTASTDTQYF,TGTGCCAGCAGCCCAACGGCGAGCACAGATACGCAGTATTTT
TRBJ2-5,-,TRBV11-3,-,CASSLGRKETQYF,TGTGCCAGCAGCTTAGGCAGAAAAGAGACCCAGTACTTC
TRBJ2-7,TRBD2,TRBV30,-,CAWSGSGGPQVYEQYF,TGTGCCTGGAGTGGGTCGGGGGGGCCCCAGGTCTACGAGCAGTACTTC
TRBJ1-2,TRBD1,TRBV5-4,-,CASSTGTVVYGYTF,TGTGCCAGCAGCACCGGGACAGTAGTCTATGGCTACACCTTC
TRBJ1-5,-,TRBV30,-,CAWSATGNQPQHF,TGTGCCTGGAGTGCTACAGGCAATCAGCCCCAGCATTTT
TRBJ1-1,-,TRBV11-2,once,CASSLAGGVVEAFF,TGTGCCAGCAGCTTAGCGGGGGGGGTTGTTGAAGCTTTCTTT
TRBJ2-3,-,TRBV2,-,CASSDSALSDTQYF,TGTGCCAGCAGTGATTCTGCCCTCTCAGATACGCAGTATTTT
TRBJ2-1,TRBD2,TRBV10-2,-,CATRPTAGGYNEQFF,TGCGCCACTCGACCCACAGCGGGGGGGTACAATGAGCAGTTCTTC
TRBJ1-4,-,TRBV13,-,CASSLGAGYEKLFF,TGTGCCAGCAGCTTAGGGGCAGGGTACGAAAAACTGTTTTTT
TRBJ1-4,-,TRBV4-2,-,CASSQAQGGNEKLFF,TGTGCCAGCAGCCAAGCCCAGGGAGGGAATGAAAAACTGTTTTTT
TRBJ2-1,-,TRBV5-4,-,CASSLRPSNEQFF,TGTGCCAGCAGCCTTAGACCGTCAAATGAGCAGTTCTTC
TRBJ1-1,-,TRBV11-3,-,CASSEQGQNTEAFF,TGTGCCAGCAGCGAACAGGGTCAGAACACTGAAGCTTTCTTT
TRBJ1-5,-,TRBV5-1,-,CASSLSGNSNQPQHF,TGCGCCAGCAGCTTGTCCGGGAATAGCAATCAGCCCCAGCATTTT
TRBJ1-6,-,TRBV4-3,once,CASSQEATVHSPLHF,TGCGCCAGCAGCCAAGAAGCGACAGTTCATTCACCCCTCCACTTT
TRBJ2-1,-,TRBV28,-,CASTPTRIRGNEQFF,TGTGCCAGCACCCCGACTAGGATAAGAGGCAATGAGCAGTTCTTC
TRBJ1-1,-,TRBV24-1,-,CATGGFSEAFF,TGTGCCACGGGGGGGTTTTCTGAAGCTTTCTTT
TRBJ1-6,-,TRBV6-5,-,CASSFVPGFAPLHF,TGTGCCAGCAGTTTCGTCCCAGGGTTCGCGCCCCTCCACTTT
TRBJ2-1,-,TRBV3-1/TRBV3-2,-,CASSQVANEQFF,TGTGCCAGCAGCCAAGTCGCCAATGAGCAGTTCTTC